The 10 T cell receptor beta chains below come from one sample, sequenced in a study of identical twins. TCRdb itself ran the 5' RACE reads through MiXCR, one entry per CDR3 protein. The profile shows 600,000 to 850,000 distinct CDR3 sequences, about 18% of them singletons. These data were also filed under a second study, of T cells expressing NK-cell markers.

The sequenced sample consisted of PBMCs. Source of these receptors: a woman between 18 and 30 years old in good health.

This rearrangement joins TRBV5-5 to TRBJ2-7, with D perhaps matching TRBD2 (6 bases). Germline V gene data show CDR1 as SGHKS and CDR2 as YYEKEE (reference sequence). V shed 7 bases and J shed 4 bases, with 15 bases lying between them. The CDR3 is 13 amino acids. The DNA of the CDR3 is TGTGCCAGCGGGACTCGGGCTTCATACGAGCAGTACTTC. This encodes CASGTRASYEQYF.

The rearrangement uses TRBV5-5 and TRBJ1-1; D is perhaps TRBD1 (5 bases). Per the germline V gene, CDR1 is SGHKS and CDR2 is YYEKEE (reference sequence). The CDR3 sequence is 15 residues long. V was cut by 4 bases and J by 1 base, with 14 bases left in between. The CDR3 loop reads CASSDNPGENTEAFF. CDR3 nucleotides: TGTGCCAGCAGCGACAACCCGGGGGAGAACACTGAAGCTTTCTTT.

This clonotype was seen at least ten times. The gene calls are TRBV6-1 and TRBJ2-1; D perhaps matches TRBD1 (6 bases). V was pared by 6 bases and J by 6 bases, with 12 bases between. CDR3 length: 13 amino acids. Germline CDR1 reads MNHNS; CDR2 reads SASEGT. CDR3 bases: TGTGCCAGCAGCAAAAGACAGGTCAATGAGCAGTTCTTC. Its translation is CASSKRQVNEQFF.

This clonotype occurred a few times. CDR3 nucleotides: TGCAGCGTTGAAAGCGGGGGCCAAAAGAACACTGAAGCTTTCTTT. This translates into CSVESGGQKNTEAFF. The chain has TRBV29-1 and TRBJ1-1, with D tentatively TRBD1 (6 bases). The germline V gene has CDR1 SQVTM and CDR2 ANQGSEA. The CDR3 is 15 amino acids. Trimming shortened V by 2 bases and J by 1 base, and 14 bases separated the two germline ends.

This clonotype has a handful of counts. This chain uses TRBV7-3 with TRBJ2-1, with 12 nucleotides matching TRBD1. Losses at the gene ends were 4 bases for V and 8 bases for J; bases not matched to a gene: 3. The CDR3 contains 14 residues. The germline gives CDR1 SGHTA, CDR2 FQGTGA. DNA of the CDR3: TGTGCCAGCAGCTGGGGACAGGGGGCCGATGAGCAGTTCTTC. Its protein is CASSWGQGADEQFF. The complete variable domain, with remaining parts taken from reference TRBV7-3 and TRBJ2-1, reads GAGVSQTPSNKVTEKGKYVELRCDPISGHTALYWYRQSLGQGPEFLIYFQGTGAADDSGLPNDRFFAVRPEGSVSTLKIQRTERGDSAVYLCASSWGQGADEQFFGPGTRLTVL.

The chain combines TRBV7-9 with TRBJ1-2; D gene ambiguous. V was pared by 2 bases and J by 4 bases, with 8 bases between. The germline V gene encodes CDR1 SEHNR and CDR2 FQNEAQ (reference sequence). The CDR3 covers 13 residues. CDR3 coding DNA: TGTGCCAGCAGCTTACCGGTCCTCTATGGCTACACCTTC. Translated: CASSLPVLYGYTF.

This sequence joins TRBV10-3 and TRBJ2-5, with TRBD1 matching 8 bases. The germline gives CDR1 ENHRY, CDR2 SYGVKD. This CDR3 contains 13 residues. The junction had 1 base not matched to a gene; V was cut back by 4 bases and J by 3 bases. The CDR3 sequence: CAISGTGKETQYF. CDR3 nucleotide sequence: TGTGCCATCAGTGGGACAGGGAAAGAGACCCAGTACTTC.

This clonotype was found a few times. The chain is built from TRBV20-1 and TRBJ2-4, with D hard to call. CDR1 is DFQATT and CDR2 is SNEGSKA in the germline V gene (reference sequence). There are 14 residues in the CDR3. Deletions cut 4 bases from V and 4 bases from J, with 14 bases between. CDR3 sequence reads: CSAKSPTGKNIQYF. DNA for the CDR3: TGCAGTGCTAAGAGCCCTACCGGTAAAAACATTCAGTACTTC.

This rearrangement joins TRBV5-1 to TRBJ2-2; 8 positions agree with TRBD1. Germline CDR1 reads SGHRS; CDR2 reads YFSETQ. J lost 3 bases, V lost 2 bases, and 6 bases had no gene match. The CDR3 spans 16 residues. In DNA form, the CDR3 reads TGCGCCAGCAGCTTTCCCCAGGGGGCTTACACCGGGGAGCTGTTTTTT. It specifies CASSFPQGAYTGELFF.

This clonotype was seen a handful of times. J is TRBJ1-2 and V is TRBV11-2; the D gene is possibly TRBD1 (5 bases). The CDR3 spans 14 residues. Trimming shortened V by 4 bases and J by 6 bases, and 15 bases separated the two germline ends. CDR1 is SGHAT, CDR2 FQNNGV, per germline. The CDR3 sequence is CASSSIRETHGYTF. DNA for the CDR3: TGTGCCAGCAGCTCGATCAGGGAAACCCATGGCTACACCTTC.